The next 2 T cell receptor beta chains were all read from a single sample in a study of blood T cell repertoires in COVID-19. The assay was immunoSEQ multiplex PCR, and TCRdb's table has in-frame clones only and misses some. The sample lists tens of thousands of clones; about 90% were seen once. Sequencing used peripheral blood. Receptors were obtained from a woman in her 70s with acute or convalescent COVID-19.

This CDR3 reads CASSGRTGELFF. CDR3 coding DNA: TGTGCCAGTTCCGGGAGAACCGGGGAGCTGTTTTTT. V and J are TRBV28 and TRBJ2-2, with a tentative D call TRBD2 (6 bases). The germline V gene encodes CDR1 MDHEN and CDR2 SYDVKM. The CDR3 covers 12 residues. V gave up 9 bases and J gave up 5 bases, with 10 bases separating them.

The chain is built from TRBV24-1 and TRBJ1-5; D unresolved. The CDR3 is made up of 12 amino acids. Trimming pared 1 base from V and 9 bases from J, leaving 6 bases between. Germline CDR1 reads KGHDR; CDR2 reads SFDVKD. CDR3 residues: CATSDLNGPQHF. The CDR3 nucleotides are TGTGCCACCAGTGATTTAAACGGGCCCCAGCATTTT.